Listed below are T cell receptor beta chains from one sample, sequenced in a study of graft-versus-host responses after intestinal transplantation. The repertoire was sequenced with immunoSEQ multiplex PCR; TCRdb's copy has only in-frame clones and lacks some. Among some 79,000 clones, roughly nine tenths were seen once, and the ten largest hold approximately 0.34%. These receptors are not linked to any known antigen. Material: unstimulated CD4+ T cells sorted from spleen or lymph node cells, obtained before intestinal transplant. These TCRs come from a human donor who received an intestinal transplant. CDR3s include the opening cysteine and the closing phenylalanine or tryptophan.

v_call cdr3_length cdr3_aa
TRBV7-9 12 CASSLGLDEQFF
TRBV7-9 15 CAGGGAGSSSYEQYF
TRBV27 16 CASSQLQGTGSYGYTF
TRBV19 16 CASSSEGLWGPDTQYF
TRBV5-1 15 CASSLGGQNYNEQFF
TRBV10-1 13 CASSLDTNTEAFF
TRBV30 13 CAWNTGGVGEQYF
TRBV10-3 15 CAIMGGQDSYNEQFF
TRBV14 14 CASSQPGRSYEQYF
TRBV5-1 12 CASSSSGETQYF
TRBV4-1 16 CASSLSVGQEYYGYTF
TRBV18 17 CASSLRSAPRRTGELFF
TRBV7-2 13 CASSSHRGTEAFF
TRBV5-1 14 CASSVEAVGYEQYF
TRBV5-4 14 CASSEERGPDTQYF
TRBV9 15 CASSGGTGVYNEQFF
TRBV5-1 15 CASRLSGGDTDTQYF
TRBV29-1 12 CSVGAGDAEAFF
TRBV23-1 14 CASSTTGAQETQYF
TRBV2 13 CASSSGSSYEQYF
TRBV18 15 CASSPAGQNRGTQYF
TRBV28 17 CASSLVALTGQGRGYTF
TRBV18 19 CASSPIPPGPLSGANVLTF
TRBV9 14 CASSATGLTGELFF
TRBV6-6 16 CASSYPTGHLSYEQYF
TRBV19 17 CASRSTGGRRLNQPQHF
TRBV15 21 CATSSIHRAGQGLRSPYEQYF
TRBV30 11 CAWQGGTEAFF
TRBV19 12 CASSYMNTEAFF
TRBV5-4 14 CASSPAGTSDTQYF
TRBV15 13 CATSRRTVTEAFF
TRBV7-8 15 CASSPRESSYNEQFF
TRBV6-1 14 CASSVEDFSYEQYF
TRBV5-1 15 CASSMPSGRIIEQYF
TRBV21-1 17 CASSKGQGNSSGNTIYF
TRBV28 13 CASSLLGAGEQFF
TRBV2 14 CASSDVPMVDTQYF
TRBV27 14 CASSAGTGVYEQYF
TRBV18 16 CASSPRGGRGDNEQFF
TRBV15 14 CATSAGDFQETQYF
TRBV7-7 13 CASSLARGYEQYF